The 10 T cell receptor beta chains below all came from one sample that was sequenced in a study of cytomegalovirus exposure and HLA in healthy donors. PCR involved 60 Vbeta and 13 Jbeta primers. Profiling relied on immunoSEQ multiplex PCR, and the TCRdb table lists in-frame clones only, not all of them. The table records under 200,000 clones, roughly 80% of them present only once. Sequences were obtained from PBMCs. The receptors were sampled from a man aged 25 to 40 in good health and CMV-seropositive.

The chain employs TRBV7-9 and TRBJ2-3; D is possibly TRBD2 (6 bases). CDR1 is SEHNR and CDR2 is FQNEAQ in the germline V gene (reference sequence). This CDR3 is built from 13 residues. V was trimmed by 3 bases and J by 6 bases, leaving 10 bases between them. In nucleotides, the CDR3 is TGTGCCAGCAGCTTGGTAGCGGCGGATACGCAGTATTTT. This codes for CASSLVAADTQYF. Looking up the rest from reference TRBV7-9 and TRBJ2-3 gives the full variable domain: DTGVSQNPRHKITKRGQNVTFRCDPISEHNRLYWYRQTLGQGPEFLTYFQNEAQLEKSRLLSDRFSAERPKGSFSTLEIQRTEQGDSAMYLCASSLVAADTQYFGPGTRLTVL.

This clone was detected only once. The chain has TRBV19 and TRBJ1-5; D is unresolved. This CDR3 spans 14 amino acids. Trimming pared 8 bases from V and 3 bases from J, leaving 14 bases between. Germline-derived CDR1 and CDR2 are LNHDA and SQIVND (reference sequence). CDR3 region: CASCESKNNQPQHF. CDR3 nucleotides: TGTGCCAGTTGTGAGAGCAAGAACAATCAGCCCCAGCATTTT. Based on the CDR3 plus reference TRBV19 and TRBJ1-5, the full variable domain is DGGITQSPKYLFRKEGQNVTLSCEQNLNHDAMYWYRQDPGQGLRLIYYSQIVNDFQKGDIAEGYSVSREKKESFPLTVTSAQKNPTAFYLCASCESKNNQPQHFGDGTRLSIL.

The J gene is TRBJ1-2, the V gene TRBV29-1, with 8 positions matching TRBD1. The CDR3 length is 13 residues. Germline loops: CDR1 SQVTM, CDR2 ANQGSEA. The ends lost 3 bases at V and 5 bases at J; junction bases unmatched: 5. Here the CDR3 reads CSVDWTGLYGYTF. CDR3 nucleotide sequence: TGCAGCGTTGATTGGACAGGGCTATATGGCTACACCTTC.

V usage is TRBV4-1 and J usage is TRBJ1-1; TRBD1 matches 7 bases. The germline V gene encodes CDR1 MGHRA and CDR2 YSYEKL. CDR3 size: 14 residues. The ends lost 0 bases at V and 7 bases at J; junction bases unmatched: 5. The CDR3 bases are TGCGCCAGCAGCCAAGAGGACAGGCCTGATGAAGCTTTCTTT. Translation: CASSQEDRPDEAFF.

In its sample, this clone was seen once. The chain has TRBV6-1 and TRBJ2-3, with D possibly being TRBD1 (6 bases). Germline CDR1 is MNHNS and CDR2 is SASEGT. The CDR3 runs 18 residues. Trimming pared 3 bases from V and 0 bases from J, leaving 19 bases between. CDR3 nucleotide sequence: TGTGCCAGCAGTGAGGGACACCAATATCCCTTTAGCACAGATACGCAGTATTTT. Its protein is CASSEGHQYPFSTDTQYF.

V gene TRBV5-1 combines with J gene TRBJ2-5, with a weak D call TRBD1 (5 bases). Germline V gene lookup returns CDR1 SGHRS and CDR2 YFSETQ. The CDR3 has 15 amino acids. V gave up 0 bases and J gave up 4 bases, with 13 bases separating them. The CDR3 DNA sequence: TGCGCCAGCAGCTTGGGCGCAGGGTCCCTAGAGACCCAGTACTTC. This gives the protein CASSLGAGSLETQYF.

The V and J genes are TRBV6-5 and TRBJ1-4; no clear D gene. Trimming took 2 bases from V and 6 from J, leaving 10 bases between them. The CDR3 is made up of 14 amino acids. Germline V gene sequence: CDR1 MNHEY, CDR2 SVGAGI. The CDR3 spells CASSYGWQDEKLFF. The CDR3, as DNA: TGTGCCAGCAGTTACGGTTGGCAGGATGAAAAACTGTTTTTT.

A few counts support this clone. The DNA of the CDR3 is TGTGCCAGCAGCACCCGGGAGGGGGCCAATTCACCCCTCCACTTT. Its translation: CASSTREGANSPLHF. This chain uses TRBV7-9 with TRBJ1-6; 7 bases fit TRBD1. This CDR3 spans 15 amino acids. Trimming cost V 5 bases and J 7 bases; bases outside gene matches: 8. Germline CDR1 is SEHNR and CDR2 is FQNEAQ (reference sequence).

DNA for the CDR3: TGTGCCAGCAGCCTGACTAGCGGGGGGCCTAGCACAGATACGCAGTATTTT. Residues: CASSLTSGGPSTDTQYF. V is TRBV9 and J is TRBJ2-3; 13 bases match TRBD2. V was pared by 4 bases and J by 0 bases, with 5 bases of the junction left unmatched. The germline V gene encodes CDR1 SGDLS and CDR2 YYNGEE. The CDR3 is 17 amino acids.

The CDR3: CASRAGRNEKLFF. The CDR3, as DNA: TGTGCCAGCAGGGCGGGACGGAATGAAAAACTGTTTTTT. The rearrangement links TRBV2 to TRBJ1-4, with a weak D call TRBD1 (5 bases). V gave up 6 bases and J gave up 5 bases, with 10 bases separating them. The CDR3 totals 13 residues. Germline loops: CDR1 SNHLY, CDR2 FYNNEI.